Listed below are T cell receptor beta chains from one sample, sequenced in a study of human T cells and chemical hapten exposure. TCRdb fed the RACE reads into MiXCR, producing one record per CDR3 protein. This sample has around 130,000 distinct CDR3 sequences, with 12% found just once. Specimen: whole blood, collected in connection with sensitization to the hapten diphenylcyclopropenone (DPC). Receptor source: a woman aged 50 to 65 with alopecia areata. Some clones in this sample may be carry-over from other donors' samples. Each CDR3 is given with its conserved first and last residue. The order of the fields is clone size, D gene, J gene, V gene, CDR3 DNA, CDR3 protein. D genes are given only for firm matches. Clone sizes are given selectively: once, few, many, or a class where the clone is expanded.

>many|TRBD1|TRBJ2-7|TRBV19
TGTGCCAGTAGCCCGACAGGGTCCTACGGGCAGTACTTC
CASSPTGSYGQYF
>.|.|TRBJ2-1|TRBV12-3/TRBV12-4
TGTGCCAGCAGTTTAGCGGGAGTGGGCCATGAGCAGTTCTTC
CASSLAGVGHEQFF
>many|TRBD2|TRBJ2-1|TRBV12-3/TRBV12-4
TGTGCCAGCAGACCCCGGGGGAGCGGGGTTGGAAATGAGCAGTTCTTC
CASRPRGSGVGNEQFF
>.|TRBD2|TRBJ2-3|TRBV10-3
TGTGCCATCAGTGCTCCGGGACTAGCGGGTGTAGATACGCAGTATTTT
CAISAPGLAGVDTQYF
>once|.|TRBJ2-1|TRBV7-3
TGTGCCAGCAGCTCCCCCGGAAGTCGCCACAATGAGCAGTTCTTC
CASSSPGSRHNEQFF
>many|.|TRBJ2-7|TRBV27
TGTGCCAGCAAAAAGGGGGGTACGGCCGAGCAGTACTTC
CASKKGGTAEQYF
>few|TRBD1|TRBJ2-1|TRBV29-1
TGCAGCGCATCCGGGACAGGGAGCTACAATGAGCAGTTCTTC
CSASGTGSYNEQFF
>.|TRBD1|TRBJ2-7|TRBV6-5
TGTGACAGCAGTTATTCCGGGACAGGGACTTTTGAGCAGTACTTC
CDSSYSGTGTFEQYF
>.|TRBD1|TRBJ1-6|TRBV20-1
TGCAGTGCTAGAGAGAGGCAGGGGGCGAGTTCACCCCTCCACTTT
CSARERQGASSPLHF
>.|.|TRBJ2-7|TRBV11-2
TGTGCCAGCAGTATCCCTGGGCAGGTCTCCTACGAGCAGTACTTC
CASSIPGQVSYEQYF
>few|TRBD1|TRBJ2-7|TRBV20-1
TGCAGTGCTCAGCCCGGGACAGGGGCTTACGAGCAGTACTTC
CSAQPGTGAYEQYF
>few|.|TRBJ2-2|TRBV11-2
TGTGCCAGCAGCTTAGGGAGGGGGAGCTCCGGGGAGCTGTTTTTT
CASSLGRGSSGELFF
>.|.|TRBJ2-1|TRBV10-1
TGCGCCAGCAGTGAGCCCGGCAGCTACAATGAGCAGTTCTTC
CASSEPGSYNEQFF
>many|.|TRBJ2-4|TRBV15
TGTGCCACCGGGCAAGTTACAAACATTCAGTACTTC
CATGQVTNIQYF
>many|TRBD2|TRBJ2-1|TRBV20-1
TGCAGTGTTGAGGGGCTAGCGGGAGGGGATGAGCAGTTCTTC
CSVEGLAGGDEQFF
>few|.|TRBJ2-7|TRBV5-5
TGTGCCAGCAGGAAGGGGGGTACCTACGAGCAGTACTTC
CASRKGGTYEQYF
>.|TRBD2|TRBJ2-3|TRBV29-1
TGCAGCGTCACCTTAGCGGGAGGCACAGATACGCAGTATTTT
CSVTLAGGTDTQYF
>.|.|TRBJ2-5|TRBV28
TGTGCCAGCAGTTTCCCGGGAATGACCCAGTACTTC
CASSFPGMTQYF
>few|.|TRBJ1-1|TRBV20-1
TGCAGTGCTAGAGCACCCCAGGGGCAGGGAGCTTTCTTT
CSARAPQGQGAFF
>few|.|TRBJ2-5|TRBV29-1
TGCAGCGCTACGGGGTATCTCGAGACCCAGTACTTC
CSATGYLETQYF
>many|.|TRBJ2-3|TRBV29-1
TGCAGCGTTGTAGGCAGCACAGATACGCAGTATTTT
CSVVGSTDTQYF
>many|.|TRBJ2-1|TRBV29-1
TGCAGCGTTTCCCCGAGGGTAGGCTTCGACAATGAGCAGTTCTTC
CSVSPRVGFDNEQFF
>few|TRBD2|TRBJ2-5|TRBV4-1
TGCGCCAGCAGCCGCCTTCTAGCGGGAGAGGGAGAGACCCAGTACTTC
CASSRLLAGEGETQYF
>many|.|TRBJ2-1|TRBV20-1
TGCAGTGCTAGCAAGCAGGCCTCCTACAATGAGCAGTTCTTC
CSASKQASYNEQFF
>.|TRBD1|TRBJ2-7|TRBV29-1
TGCAGCGTTGGAGGACAGGGTGCTGGATACGAGCAGTACTTC
CSVGGQGAGYEQYF
>few|TRBD2|TRBJ2-1|TRBV19
TGTGCCAGCAAACCCGGACTAGCGGGAGTCAATGAGCAGTTCTTC
CASKPGLAGVNEQFF
>few|TRBD2|TRBJ2-1|TRBV9
TGTGCCAGCAGCGACATAACGGGAGGAGAGCAGTTCTTC
CASSDITGGEQFF
>many|.|TRBJ2-5|TRBV12-5
TGTGCTAGTGGTTTAGAGGACCCCAGTTCGTTC
CASGLEDPSSF
>few|.|TRBJ2-7|TRBV6-1
TGTGCCAGCAGTGAAGAGGTGACAGCTTCCTACGAGCAGTACTTC
CASSEEVTASYEQYF
>few|TRBD2|TRBJ2-1|TRBV6-6
TGTGCCAGCCTTAGCGGGGGTACCTACAATGAGCAGTTCTTC
CASLSGGTYNEQFF
>.|TRBD1|TRBJ2-7|TRBV30
TGTGCCTGGAGTGTAGCAGGACAGGGATTCGAGCAGTACTTC
CAWSVAGQGFEQYF
>few|.|TRBJ1-1|TRBV14
TGTGCCAGCAGCCACCCGGGGAAGGTTCTGAACACTGAAGCTTTCTTT
CASSHPGKVLNTEAFF
>.|.|TRBJ1-5|TRBV2
TGTGCCAGCAGCCTTGACAGGCGGGGCAATCAGCCCCAGCATTTT
CASSLDRRGNQPQHF
>many|.|TRBJ1-1|TRBV10-3
TGTGCCATCAGTGAAACCGAGGAAAACACTGAAGCTTTCTTT
CAISETEENTEAFF
>many|.|TRBJ1-4|TRBV18
TGTGCCAGCTCCTCGATTCCGGCTAATGAAAAACTGTTTTTT
CASSSIPANEKLFF
>few|.|TRBJ1-6|TRBV10-1
TGCGCCAGCAGTTGGGACCATAATTCACCCCTCCACTTT
CASSWDHNSPLHF
>.|.|TRBJ2-7|TRBV25-1
TGTGCCAGCAGTGACTTCGGGGGCATGGGCGAGCAGTACTTC
CASSDFGGMGEQYF
>.|TRBD1|TRBJ1-1|TRBV27
TGTGCCAGCAGTTTCTCGGACAGGACTCTTTTGGCTTTCTTT
CASSFSDRTLLAFF
>many|TRBD1|TRBJ2-7|TRBV11-2
TGTGCCAGCAGCCTTGACAGGGGGCAAACAGACGAGCAGTACTTC
CASSLDRGQTDEQYF
>.|TRBD2|TRBJ2-5|TRBV6-5
TGTGCCAGCAGTTCCGGGACTAGCAGGGAAGAGACCCAGTACTTC
CASSSGTSREETQYF
>few|TRBD1|TRBJ1-5|TRBV14
TGTGCCAGCAGCCCGGGGGACAGAAGCAATCAGCCCCAGCATTTT
CASSPGDRSNQPQHF
>.|TRBD1|TRBJ2-7|TRBV11-2
TGTGCCAGCAGCTTATGGCAGGGGGCGAACGAGCAGTACTTC
CASSLWQGANEQYF
>many|.|TRBJ2-5|TRBV4-2
TGTGCCAGCAGCCAAGGGGAGGGGGCTAGTTGGGTAGAGACCCAGTACTTC
CASSQGEGASWVETQYF
>few|TRBD1|TRBJ2-1|TRBV6-5
TGTGCCAGCAGTAGGGGACAGGGGGCGTACAATGAGCAGTTCTTC
CASSRGQGAYNEQFF
>few|.|TRBJ2-2|TRBV9
TGTGCCAGCAGCGTAGTCCCGACCACCGGGGAGCTGTTTTTT
CASSVVPTTGELFF
>once|.|TRBJ1-2|TRBV12-3/TRBV12-4
TGTGCCAGCAGCCTAGGGGTCCCGGACGATGGCTACACCTTC
CASSLGVPDDGYTF
>many|TRBD1|TRBJ2-7|TRBV19
TGTGCCACCTCACGGACAGGGATCAACCACGAGCAGTACTTC
CATSRTGINHEQYF
>many|.|TRBJ2-3|TRBV5-5
TGTGCCAGCAGCCTATCAGAGGTAACAGATACGCAGTATTTT
CASSLSEVTDTQYF
>many|TRBD1|TRBJ1-1|TRBV4-2
TGTGCCAGCAGCCAAGATGACAGGGTCCTAACTGAAGCTTTCTTT
CASSQDDRVLTEAFF